The source of this T cell receptor beta chain is a study of shared clonotypes between healthy human individuals. Some clones are missing from TCRdb's copy, which holds only in-frame ones; the method was immunoSEQ multiplex PCR. The table records under 2.5 million clones, under 95% of them present only once. Trimming took off 1 base at V and 4 bases at J, with 14 bases between the two ends. Germline V CDR1 and CDR2: KGHSH, LQKENI. This CDR3 region has 15 residues. The chain uses TRBV18 and TRBJ2-7; tentative D call: TRBD2 (6 bases). Sequenced: naive CD4+ T cells from PBMCs. Sample subset: CD45RA+ positively selected. This sequence originates from a man aged 18-30 years in good health. Some clones in this sample may be carry-over from other donors' samples. Here the CDR3 reads CASSPRGTLEYEQYF. The CDR3, as DNA: TGTGCCAGCTCACCACGCGGGACCCTAGAGTACGAGCAGTACTTC.